This T cell receptor beta chain is from a study of cytomegalovirus exposure and HLA in healthy donors. Whole-study findings and limits: V segments that were indistinguishable, TRBV6-2 and TRBV6-3 among them, were omitted from analysis. Later on, a genetic analysis was performed. It linked a missense variant in DCLRE1C with V- and J-gene trimming of TCR beta.

This CDR3 is built from 12 residues. V was cut by 5 bases and J by 5 bases, with 9 bases left in between. The germline CDR1 and CDR2 sequences are SGHTA and FQGNSA. The PCR ran on 60 Vbeta and 13 Jbeta primers. The table came from immunoSEQ multiplex PCR; TCRdb's copy has only in-frame clones and leaves some out. The table lists around 180,000 clones, roughly 77% of them singletons, with 1.5% to 2% in the top ten. Comments on this clone: Its antigen is still unknown.

The rearrangement joins TRBV7-2 to TRBJ1-1, with unresolved D. Sequencing was carried out using PBMCs. This TCR was recovered from a woman aged 50 to 60 in good health and CMV-seronegative. As DNA, the CDR3 is TGTGCCAGCAGCGGGAGCGGAACTGAAGCTTTCTTT. This gives the protein CASSGSGTEAFF.